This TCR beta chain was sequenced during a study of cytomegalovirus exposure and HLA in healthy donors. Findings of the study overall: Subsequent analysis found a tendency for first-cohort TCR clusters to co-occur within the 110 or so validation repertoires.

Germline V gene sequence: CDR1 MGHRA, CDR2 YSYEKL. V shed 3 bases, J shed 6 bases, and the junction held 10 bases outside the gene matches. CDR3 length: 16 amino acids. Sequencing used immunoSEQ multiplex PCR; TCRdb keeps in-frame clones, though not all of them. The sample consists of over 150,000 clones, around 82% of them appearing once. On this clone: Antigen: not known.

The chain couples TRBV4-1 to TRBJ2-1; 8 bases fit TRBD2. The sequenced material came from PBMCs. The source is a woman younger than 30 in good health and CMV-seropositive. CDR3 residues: CASSHLRGGHSNEQFF. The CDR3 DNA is TGCGCCAGCAGCCACTTACGGGGGGGCCACTCCAATGAGCAGTTCTTC.